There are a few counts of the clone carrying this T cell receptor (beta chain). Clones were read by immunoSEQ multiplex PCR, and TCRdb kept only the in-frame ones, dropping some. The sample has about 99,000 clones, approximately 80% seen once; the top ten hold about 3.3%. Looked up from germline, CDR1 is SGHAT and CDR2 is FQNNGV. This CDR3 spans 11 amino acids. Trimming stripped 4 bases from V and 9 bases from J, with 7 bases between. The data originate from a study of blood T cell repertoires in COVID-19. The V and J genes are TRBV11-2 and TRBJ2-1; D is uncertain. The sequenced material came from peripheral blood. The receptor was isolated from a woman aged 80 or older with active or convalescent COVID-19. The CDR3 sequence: CASSSYFEQFF. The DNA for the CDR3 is TGTGCCAGCAGCTCGTATTTTGAGCAGTTCTTC.